This T cell receptor (beta chain) was recovered during a study of shared clonotypes between healthy human individuals. Researchers divided each subset's genomic DNA evenly across several immunoSEQ plates. Profiled with immunoSEQ multiplex PCR; TCRdb holds only in-frame clones, not every one. The sample consists of about 730,000 clones, 55% to 75% of them appearing once. Partitioning of CD4+ cells yielded a CD45RA+ naive subset and a CD45RA-negative memory subset. The CDR3 sequence is 15 residues long. Material for sequencing was memory CD4+ T cells sorted from blood. Subset in this sample: CD45RA-negative fraction. The source is a woman aged 25 to 45 in good health. The chain couples TRBV21-1 to TRBJ2-1; the D segment call TRBD2 is taken from the table without a DNA check. TRBV21-1 is a known pseudogene. CDR3 sequence (DNA): TGTGCCAGCAGCTCGGGACTAGCGCCCGGCAATGAGCAGTTCTTC. Translating gives CASSSGLAPGNEQFF.